Following are 28 T cell receptor beta chains from one sample sequenced in a study of metastatic and nonmetastatic thyroid tumors. TCRdb reprocessed the PCR reads via MiXCR. The sample lists about 15,000 clones; 3.5% to 4.5% were seen once. All patients were untreated before thyroid surgery. The material sequenced was tumor tissue. These receptors all come from a female donor with papillary thyroid cancer or a benign thyroid nodule (not recorded which). Some clones in this sample may be carry-over from other donors' samples.

This clone was detected only a few times. The genes are TRBV5-1 and TRBJ1-2; tentative D call: TRBD1 (6 bases). V was clipped by 7 bases and J by 4 bases, with 20 bases between them. The CDR3 consists of 15 residues. Germline V gives CDR1 SGHRS, CDR2 YFSETQ. The CDR3 protein is CASHPGTTGTYGYTF. The CDR3 DNA follows: TGCGCCAGCCACCCCGGGACAACCGGAACCTATGGCTACACCTTC.

This clone was detected a few times. The chain has TRBV6-4 and TRBJ2-2; unclear D gene. Trimming removed 2 bases at V and 3 bases at J, with 7 bases between. The CDR3 runs 14 residues. CDR1 is MRHNA and CDR2 is SNTAGT in the germline V gene. The CDR3 is CASSDGPDTGELFF. The CDR3, as DNA: TGTGCCAGCAGTGACGGACCAGACACCGGGGAGCTGTTTTTT.

Only a few counts were recorded for this clone. The rearrangement joins TRBV5-1 to TRBJ2-7; TRBD2 matches at 11 bases. CDR3 size: 15 residues. In germline, CDR1 is SGHRS, CDR2 YFSETQ. V gave up 4 bases and J gave up 1 base; unmatched junction bases: 4. The chain's CDR3 is CASSRGTSGSYEQYF. CDR3 in DNA: TGCGCCAGCAGCAGGGGGACTAGCGGATCCTACGAGCAGTACTTC. Drawing the rest from reference TRBV5-1 and TRBJ2-7, the complete variable domain is KAGVTQTPRYLIKTRGQQVTLSCSPISGHRSVSWYQQTPGQGLQFLFEYFSETQRNKGNFPGRFSGRQFSNSRSEMNVSTLELGDSALYLCASSRGTSGSYEQYFGPGTRLTVT.

This sequence joins TRBV4-1 and TRBJ2-3; TRBD1 matches at 8 bases. This CDR3 is built from 15 residues. Germline CDR1 MGHRA, CDR2 YSYEKL. The J segment lost 1 base and the V segment lost 3 bases, leaving 3 bases of the junction unmatched. CDR3 amino acids: CASSHSGQGTDTQYF. Written as DNA, the CDR3 is TGCGCCAGCAGCCATTCGGGACAGGGCACAGATACGCAGTATTTT.

This clone qualifies as medium-sized. This sequence joins TRBV20-1 and TRBJ1-1; 9 nucleotides line up with TRBD1. Looked up from germline, CDR1 is DFQATT and CDR2 is SNEGSKA (reference sequence). This CDR3 comprises 12 residues. This CDR3 is CSVRQGDTEAFF. CDR3 nucleotides: TGCAGCGTGAGACAGGGGGATACTGAAGCTTTCTTT.

This clone turned up a few times. V and J are TRBV20-1 and TRBJ2-1, with unresolved D. CDR1 and CDR2 (germline): DFQATT, SNEGSKA (reference sequence). The CDR3 consists of 11 residues. Between the trimmed V and J ends, which lost 2 bases and 5 bases, there was a span of 4 bases. The CDR3 bases are TGCAGTGCTAGATCAGACAATGAGCAGTTCTTC. Protein sequence: CSARSDNEQFF.

In this sample, this clone turned up a few times. The CDR3 DNA reads TGTGCCAGCAGCCCAGGAGGGGGGCTGGAAGGCTACACCTTC. Translating it yields CASSPGGGLEGYTF. The genes are TRBV6-1 and TRBJ1-2, with D tentatively TRBD1 (6 bases). The V gene lost 6 bases and the J gene lost 8 bases, with 19 bases spanning the gap. Germline-derived CDR1 and CDR2 are MNHNS and SASEGT. The CDR3 is 14 amino acids.

This chain uses TRBV30 with TRBJ1-6; 8 bases match TRBD1. Germline V gene sequence: CDR1 GTSNPN, CDR2 SVGIG (reference sequence). The CDR3 loop spans 15 amino acids. V shed 4 bases, J shed 8 bases, and the junction held 10 bases outside the gene matches. CDR3 in DNA: TGTGCCTGGACCCTCACGACAGGGGTGGATTCACCCCTCCACTTT. Protein: CAWTLTTGVDSPLHF.

This clone appeared a few times. V usage is TRBV19 and J usage is TRBJ2-2; tentatively, D is TRBD1 (6 bases). The CDR3 loop spans 17 amino acids. V lost 6 bases, J lost 2 bases, and 19 bases lay in between. Germline-derived CDR1 and CDR2 are LNHDA and SQIVND (reference sequence). The CDR3 nucleotides are TGTGCCAGTAGAGCGCGGGCGAGGGGGAGCAACACCGGGGAGCTGTTTTTT. Its protein is CASRARARGSNTGELFF. Combining the CDR3 with reference TRBV19 and TRBJ2-2 gives the whole variable domain DGGITQSPKYLFRKEGQNVTLSCEQNLNHDAMYWYRQDPGQGLRLIYYSQIVNDFQKGDIAEGYSVSREKKESFPLTVTSAQKNPTAFYLCASRARARGSNTGELFFGEGSRLTVL.

This clone turned up a few times. The CDR3 reads CSARDGRRTYEQYF. CDR3 sequence (DNA): TGCAGTGCTAGAGATGGGAGAAGGACCTACGAGCAGTACTTC. The chain has TRBV20-1 and TRBJ2-7; tentative D call: TRBD2 (5 bases). The CDR3 sequence is 14 residues long. From germline, CDR1 is DFQATT and CDR2 SNEGSKA (reference sequence). Trimming left V 0 bases short and J 2 bases short, with 11 bases between.

Of note for this clone: At one of its ends the junction is not consistent with the germline gene, which may arise from a read error. The J gene is TRBJ1-2, the V gene TRBV12-3 or TRBV12-4; D is unresolved. CDR3 length: 13 residues. CDR3 amino acids: CASRPPWGGGYAF. The CDR3 region has the DNA TGTGCCAGCAGACCCCCTTGGGGAGGTGGCTACGCCTTC.

The rearrangement uses TRBV6-5 and TRBJ2-1; weak D call: TRBD1 (6 bases). The V and J ends lost 2 bases and 2 bases respectively, with 13 bases between them. Germline V CDR1 and CDR2: MNHEY, SVGAGI. This CDR3 is 16 amino acids long. CDR3 coding DNA: TGTGCCAGCAGTTACGGGTCAGGGGACGCCTACAATGAGCAGTTCTTC. Translating gives CASSYGSGDAYNEQFF.

The rearrangement uses TRBV19 and TRBJ2-7, with 9 bases aligning to TRBD1. The CDR3 consists of 15 residues. Losses at the gene ends were 5 bases for V and 1 base for J; bases not matched to a gene: 6. Germline values: CDR1 LNHDA, CDR2 SQIVND (reference sequence). For the CDR3, the DNA is TGTGCCAGTAGTCTCAGACAGGGGGGGTCCTACGAGCAGTACTTC. It specifies CASSLRQGGSYEQYF.

A few counts support this clone. J is TRBJ2-1 and V is TRBV5-1; 9 bases match TRBD1. CDR1 is SGHRS and CDR2 is YFSETQ in the germline V gene. Trimming at V came to 0 bases and at J to 5 bases, leaving 3 bases not matched to a gene. This CDR3 is built from 15 residues. The DNA of the CDR3 is TGCGCCAGCAGCTTGGAACAGGGGGCGGACAATGAGCAGTTCTTC. Residues: CASSLEQGADNEQFF.

In this sample, this clone turned up a few times. One end of the junction does not line up with germline, which may come from a read error. The chain couples TRBV6-2 or TRBV6-3 to TRBJ2-3, with TRBD2 matching over 12 bases. There are 19 residues in the CDR3. Germline V gene sequence: CDR1 MNHEY, CDR2 SVGEGT. CDR3 sequence: CVSSHYPGLAGGGVDTQCF. In DNA form, the CDR3 reads TGTGTCAGCAGTCACTACCCGGGGCTAGCGGGAGGGGGAGTAGATACGCAGTGTTTT.

The chain uses TRBV11-2 and TRBJ2-7; 10 bases align to TRBD1. CDR1 and CDR2 from the germline V gene are SGHAT and FQNNGV. V lost 5 bases to trimming and J lost 3 bases; unmatched junction nucleotides: 1. The CDR3 extends over 13 amino acids. In DNA, the CDR3 is TGTGCCAGCAGCCGGGACAGGGGCTACGAGCAGTACTTC. Residues: CASSRDRGYEQYF.

Worth noting for this clone: A much larger clone lies one base from this, so it may be a read error. The chain links TRBV20-1 to TRBJ1-1, with TRBD1 as a possible D gene (6 bases). The CDR3 runs to 15 residues. The ends were cut back, 6 bases at V and 7 bases at J, with 24 bases in the middle. Germline V lookup: CDR1 DFQATT, CDR2 SNEGSKA (reference sequence). Written as DNA, the CDR3 is TGCAGTGCGCTACCGAGGCGGGGGCGACTCAGTGAAGCTTTCTTT. This translates into CSALPRRGRLSEAFF.

This clone was seen only a few times. This sequence may be a read error, since a much larger clone differs from it by one base. This chain links TRBV6-9 with TRBJ1-2; D is ambiguous. The CDR3 contains 14 residues. CDR1 and CDR2 (germline): MNHGY, SVAAGI. Written as DNA, the CDR3 is TGTGCCAGTAGTTTGACGGATTCTAACTATGGCTACACCTTC. It encodes CASSLTDSNYGYTF.

By share, this clone ranks as medium-sized. V is TRBV6-4 and J is TRBJ2-5; D may be TRBD2 (6 bases). The germline V gene has CDR1 MRHNA and CDR2 SNTAGT. V was trimmed by 0 bases and J by 4 bases, leaving 21 bases between them. The CDR3 sequence is 18 residues long. The CDR3 coding sequence is TGTGCCAGCAGTGACTCCGGGGGAGCGGCTATAGTGGGAGAGACCCAGTACTTC. Its protein product is CASSDSGGAAIVGETQYF.

The chain employs TRBV5-1 and TRBJ1-1; D possibly corresponds to TRBD1 (6 bases). Trimming removed 3 bases from V and 4 bases from J, with 7 bases in between. Germline V CDR1 and CDR2: SGHRS, YFSETQ. The CDR3 is 12 residues long. Here the CDR3 reads CASSSGVTEAFF. The CDR3, as DNA: TGCGCCAGCAGCTCAGGGGTCACTGAAGCTTTCTTT.

The rearrangement uses TRBV28 and TRBJ2-3; D gene ambiguous. CDR1 and CDR2 from the germline V gene are MDHEN and SYDVKM. Trimming took off 5 bases at V and 0 bases at J, with 6 bases between the two ends. This CDR3 is 13 amino acids long. In nucleotides, the CDR3 is TGTGCCAGCAGTACGTCCAGCACAGATACGCAGTATTTT. Protein: CASSTSSTDTQYF.

The table lists this clone with a few counts. V gene TRBV6-2 or TRBV6-3 combines with J gene TRBJ1-2; D is possibly TRBD1 (5 bases). The CDR3 loop spans 13 amino acids. Germline V gene data show CDR1 as MNHEY and CDR2 as SVGEGT. Trimming removed 6 bases from V and 5 bases from J, with 13 bases in between. The CDR3 spells CASRGVTYYGYTF. CDR3 in DNA: TGTGCCAGCAGAGGGGTGACGTATTATGGCTACACCTTC.

This clone has just a few counts. The chain carries TRBV6-2 or TRBV6-3 and TRBJ2-7, with 7 positions matching TRBD1. The CDR3 consists of 18 residues. The germline V gene has CDR1 MNHEY and CDR2 SVGEGT. Germline trimming cut 2 bases from V and 5 bases from J; bases unmatched to any gene: 18. CDR3 in DNA: TGTGCCAGCAGTTACCCCGGAAGGAGACAGGGAAGGAAGAACGAGCAGTACTTC. Amino acid sequence: CASSYPGRRQGRKNEQYF.

The rearrangement uses TRBV6-1 and TRBJ1-4; D may be TRBD1 (5 bases). This CDR3 has 16 amino acids. Germline values: CDR1 MNHNS, CDR2 SASEGT. Trimming cost V 6 bases and J 12 bases, with 26 bases left between them. CDR3 sequence reads: CASRAARAWYGEELFF. The CDR3 nucleotides are TGTGCCAGCAGGGCCGCCAGGGCGTGGTATGGCGAAGAACTGTTTTTT.

The chain employs TRBV12-3 or TRBV12-4 and TRBJ2-1, with D perhaps assigned TRBD1 or TRBD2 (5 bases each). V was pared by 6 bases and J by 0 bases, with 15 bases between. The CDR3 loop spans 16 amino acids. The CDR3 DNA reads as TGTGCCAGCAGCCCGGGACCTCCCGCCTCCTACAATGAGCAGTTCTTC. It specifies CASSPGPPASYNEQFF.

In its sample, this clone was seen a few times. The gene calls are TRBV28 and TRBJ2-1; tentative D call: TRBD1 (6 bases). The CDR3 has 16 residues. Between the trimmed V and J ends, which lost 2 bases and 5 bases, there was a span of 16 bases. The V gene's germline CDR1 is MDHEN and CDR2 SYDVKM. The CDR3 DNA reads TGTGCCAGCAGTTTACTCGGGCAGGGGCAACACAATGAGCAGTTCTTC. Translation gives CASSLLGQGQHNEQFF.

This clone ranks as medium-sized. This chain links TRBV20-1 with TRBJ2-7; tentative D call: TRBD1 (6 bases). This CDR3 has 12 residues. V was pared by 5 bases and J by 6 bases, with 14 bases between. CDR1 and CDR2 from the germline V gene are DFQATT and SNEGSKA (reference sequence). The CDR3 DNA is TGCAGTGCTCCGGACAGACCTGGCGAGCAGTACTTC. This gives the protein CSAPDRPGEQYF.

This clone was observed a handful of times. The sample contains more than one DNA sequence encoding this CDR3. V is TRBV7-2 and J is TRBJ2-7; 13 bases are a match to TRBD2. The CDR3 contains 14 residues. From germline, CDR1 is SGHTA and CDR2 FQGNSA. The V gene end was trimmed by 4 bases and the J gene end by 4 bases; junction bases not matched to a gene: 1. As DNA, the CDR3 is TGTGCCAGCAGCTGGACTAGCGGGAGATACGAGCAGTACTTC. Translated, it gives CASSWTSGRYEQYF.